This T cell receptor (beta chain) stems from a study of blood T cells in healthy people across ages. Study observations and caveats: Age advanced and TCR beta diversity per million T cells fell, roughly linearly.

This clonotype was seen a few times. Antigen unknown. A second PCR, run for about 7 to 12 cycles, used a sample-barcoded 5' primer plus a J-beta primer mix. Researchers report that each sample yielded at least 3 million CDR3-containing paired-end reads. TCRdb analysed the 5' RACE reads with MiXCR anew, one entry per CDR3 protein. The sample has about 1.5 million distinct CDR3 sequences; 35% to 45% are singletons. The sample consisted of blood. The TCR originated in a woman younger than 30 in good health.

The CDR3: CATSDMEDANEQFF. The DNA of the CDR3 is TGTGCCACCAGTGATATGGAGGACGCCAATGAGCAGTTCTTC. This chain joins TRBV24-1 and TRBJ2-1; TRBD2 might be the D (5 bases). Germline V gives CDR1 KGHDR, CDR2 SFDVKD. CDR3 size: 14 residues. V dropped 3 bases and J dropped 6 bases, with 11 bases sitting between them.